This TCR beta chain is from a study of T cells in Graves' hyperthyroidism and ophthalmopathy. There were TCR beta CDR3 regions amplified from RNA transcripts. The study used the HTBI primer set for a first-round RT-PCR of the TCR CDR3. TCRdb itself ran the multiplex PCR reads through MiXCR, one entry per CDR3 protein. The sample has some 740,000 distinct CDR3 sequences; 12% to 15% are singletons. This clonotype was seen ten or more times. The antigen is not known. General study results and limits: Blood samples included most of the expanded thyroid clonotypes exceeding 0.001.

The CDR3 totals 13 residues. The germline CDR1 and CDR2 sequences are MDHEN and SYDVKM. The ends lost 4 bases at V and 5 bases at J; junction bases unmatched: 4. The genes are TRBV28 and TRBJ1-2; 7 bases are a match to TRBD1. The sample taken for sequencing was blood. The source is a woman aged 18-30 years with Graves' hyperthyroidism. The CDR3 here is CASSSQQGYGYTF. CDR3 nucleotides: TGTGCCAGCAGTTCCCAACAGGGGTATGGCTACACCTTC.